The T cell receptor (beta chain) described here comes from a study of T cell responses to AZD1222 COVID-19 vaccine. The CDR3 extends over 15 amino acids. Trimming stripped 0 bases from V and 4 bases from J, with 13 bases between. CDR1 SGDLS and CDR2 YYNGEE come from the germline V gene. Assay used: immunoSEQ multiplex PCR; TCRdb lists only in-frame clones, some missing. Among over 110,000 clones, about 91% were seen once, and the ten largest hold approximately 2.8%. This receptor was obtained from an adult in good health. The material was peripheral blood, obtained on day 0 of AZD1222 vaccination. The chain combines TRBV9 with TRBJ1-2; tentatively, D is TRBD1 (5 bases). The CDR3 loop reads CASSVGVGGGYGYTF. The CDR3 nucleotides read TGTGCCAGCAGCGTAGGCGTAGGTGGGGGCTATGGCTACACCTTC.